This T cell receptor (beta chain) originates from a study of T cell responses to AZD1222 COVID-19 vaccine. From germline, CDR1 is SGHDT and CDR2 YYEEEE. This CDR3 contains 13 residues. The V end was cut by 4 bases, the J end by 6 bases, with 12 bases between. Notes on this clone: The antigen is not known.

Method: immunoSEQ multiplex PCR; TCRdb's copy keeps in-frame clones and lacks some. The profile shows about 150,000 clones, 90% to 95% of them singletons. Points from the study as a whole: An increase in Spike-specific TCR breadth and depth was observed after two AZD1222 doses. After the peak T cell response, and only then, were repertoires sampled. Researchers report vaccine-associated CD4 TCRs spanning spike, with dominance at 160-218 and 743-854.

The V and J genes are TRBV5-6 and TRBJ2-3; D unresolved. This clonotype originated in an adult in good health. Sequenced here: peripheral blood, sampled on day 0 of AZD1222 vaccination. CDR3 sequence reads: CASSVWGVDTQYF. In nucleotides, the CDR3 is TGTGCCAGCAGCGTATGGGGTGTGGATACGCAGTATTTT.